The sequence of this T cell receptor beta chain was determined in a study of blood T cells in healthy people across ages. This clonotype was detected only a few times. Next came a second PCR, run for roughly 6 to 11 cycles, which used a sample-barcoded 5' primer along with a J-beta primer mix. TCRdb analysed the 5' RACE reads with MiXCR anew, one entry per CDR3 protein. The sample records more than 1,000,000 distinct CDR3 sequences, approximately 25% being singletons. The data also belong to a second study, concerning T cells of mothers and their children.

The sequence derives from a girl aged 2 to 10 in good health. The specimen sequenced was blood.

As DNA, the CDR3 is TGCAGTGCTAGTTTGCCTAGCGGCTACGAGCAGTACTTC. This encodes CSASLPSGYEQYF. This chain connects TRBV20-1 to TRBJ2-7, with TRBD2 matching over 7 bases. The CDR3 runs to 13 residues. V lost 3 bases to trimming and J lost 3 bases; unmatched junction nucleotides: 5. CDR1 and CDR2 (germline): DFQATT, SNEGSKA (reference sequence).